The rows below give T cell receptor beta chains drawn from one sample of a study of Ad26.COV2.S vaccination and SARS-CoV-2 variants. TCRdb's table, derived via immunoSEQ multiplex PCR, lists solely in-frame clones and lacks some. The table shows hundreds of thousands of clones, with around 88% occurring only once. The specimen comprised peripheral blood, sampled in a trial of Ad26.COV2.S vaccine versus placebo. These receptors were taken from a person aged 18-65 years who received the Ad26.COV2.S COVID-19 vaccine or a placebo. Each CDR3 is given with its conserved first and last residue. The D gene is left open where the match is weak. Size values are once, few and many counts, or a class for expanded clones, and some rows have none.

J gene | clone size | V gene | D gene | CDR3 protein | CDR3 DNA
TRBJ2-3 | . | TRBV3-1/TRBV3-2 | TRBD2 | CASSSGTSGRTDTQYF | TGTGCCAGCAGCTCCGGGACTAGCGGCCGCACAGATACGCAGTATTTT
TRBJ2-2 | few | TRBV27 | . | CASSPLRSAGELFF | TGTGCCAGCAGCCCACTACGGTCCGCCGGGGAGCTGTTTTTT
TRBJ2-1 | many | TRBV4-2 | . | CASSQPRDSYNEQFF | TGTGCCAGCAGCCAACCCAGGGACTCCTACAATGAGCAGTTCTTC
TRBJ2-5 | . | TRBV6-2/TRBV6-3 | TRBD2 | CASSYVGSGGVETQYF | TGTGCCAGCAGTTATGTAGGTAGCGGGGGGGTAGAGACCCAGTACTTC
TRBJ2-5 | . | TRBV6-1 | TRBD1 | CASSQNRGRETQYF | TGTGCCAGCAGCCAGAACAGGGGGCGGGAGACCCAGTACTTC
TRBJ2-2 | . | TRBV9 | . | CASMGPNTGELFF | TGTGCCAGCATGGGGCCGAACACCGGGGAGCTGTTTTTT
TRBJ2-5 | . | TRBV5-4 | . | CASSLWSLMETQYF | TGTGCCAGCAGCTTGTGGAGTCTGATGGAGACCCAGTACTTC
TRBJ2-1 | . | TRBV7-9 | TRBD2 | CASSSHAAGGGWDEQFF | TGTGCCAGCAGCTCTCATGCGGCGGGAGGTGGATGGGATGAGCAGTTCTTC
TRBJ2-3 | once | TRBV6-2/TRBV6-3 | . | CASSYSSELTDTQYF | TGTGCCAGCAGTTACTCCAGTGAGTTAACAGATACGCAGTATTTT
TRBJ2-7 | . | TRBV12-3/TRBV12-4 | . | CASSLGQIYEQYF | TGTGCCAGCAGTTTGGGACAAATATACGAGCAGTACTTC
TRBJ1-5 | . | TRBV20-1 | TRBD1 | CSASRQGQPQHF | TGCAGTGCTAGTCGACAGGGGCAGCCCCAGCATTTT
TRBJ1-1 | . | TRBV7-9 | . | CASSLGENTEAFF | TGTGCCAGCAGCTTAGGGGAGAACACTGAAGCTTTCTTT
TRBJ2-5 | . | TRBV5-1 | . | CASSLGNIQETQYF | TGCGCCAGCAGCTTGGGCAACATCCAAGAGACCCAGTACTTC
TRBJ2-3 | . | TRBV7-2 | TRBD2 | CASSFGLAGGGTQYF | TGTGCCAGCAGCTTTGGGCTAGCGGGAGGGGGGACGCAGTATTTT
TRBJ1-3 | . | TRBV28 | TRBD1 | CASRLDRVGNTIYF | TGTGCCAGCAGATTGGACAGGGTTGGAAACACCATATATTTT
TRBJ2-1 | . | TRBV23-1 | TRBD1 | CASSPHDARDRCSYNEQFF | TGCGCCAGCAGTCCCCACGATGCCAGGGACAGATGCTCCTACAATGAGCAGTTCTTC
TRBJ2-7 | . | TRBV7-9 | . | CASSGGLQGYEQYF | TGTGCCAGCAGCGGGGGCTTACAGGGCTACGAGCAGTACTTC
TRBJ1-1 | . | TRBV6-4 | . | CASSPARGTEAFF | TGTGCCAGCAGTCCTGCTCGTGGCACTGAAGCTTTCTTT
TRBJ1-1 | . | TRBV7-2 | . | CASSLGSGWGDEAFF | TGTGCCAGCAGCTTAGGATCGGGTTGGGGAGATGAAGCTTTCTTT
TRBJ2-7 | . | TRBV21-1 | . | CASARHTYEQYF | TGTGCCAGCGCTCGACACACCTACGAGCAGTACTTC
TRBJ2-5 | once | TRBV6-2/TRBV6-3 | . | CASSFRSLTETQYF | TGTGCCAGCAGTTTCAGGTCCTTAACGGAGACCCAGTACTTC
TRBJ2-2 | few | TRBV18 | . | CASSPQGHESTGELFF | TGTGCCAGCTCACCACAGGGACATGAGAGCACCGGGGAGCTGTTTTTT
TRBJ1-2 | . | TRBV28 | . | CASSLRSDYGYTF | TGTGCCAGCAGTTTGAGAAGTGACTATGGCTACACCTTC
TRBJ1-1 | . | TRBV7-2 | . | CASSVDRMNTEAFF | TGTGCCAGCAGCGTGGACAGAATGAACACTGAAGCTTTCTTT
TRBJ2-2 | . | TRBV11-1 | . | CASSLSAGPWTGELFF | TGTGCCAGCAGCTTATCCGCGGGGCCCTGGACCGGGGAGCTGTTTTTT
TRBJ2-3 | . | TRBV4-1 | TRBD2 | CASSQPREGDTQYF | TGCGCCAGCAGCCAGCCCAGGGAGGGAGATACGCAGTATTTT